A single T cell receptor (beta chain) is shown here with its context. What it binds is not known. The sample comes from a study of cytomegalovirus exposure and HLA in healthy donors. Study-level findings and limits: More clonal expansion characterized HLA-associated TCR beta chains than equally common others in a later analysis. A list of approximately 160 TCR beta chains associated with cytomegalovirus was given. Researchers reported from a later analysis that most CMV-associated TCR beta chains appeared HLA-restricted. As was reported, the HLA-A and HLA-B alleles of most subjects were accurately predicted from TCR beta sequences.

The PCR ran on 60 Vbeta and 13 Jbeta primers. Profiling relied on immunoSEQ multiplex PCR, and the TCRdb table lists in-frame clones only, not all of them. The data hold around 67,000 clones, with more than 75% observed a single time. The sample comprised PBMCs. This clonotype was obtained from a man aged 18 to 30 in good health and CMV-seropositive.

The CDR3 protein is CASTRTDMNTEAFF. In DNA, the CDR3 is TGTGCCAGCACCAGGACAGACATGAACACTGAAGCTTTCTTT. The rearrangement joins TRBV21-1 to TRBJ1-1; whether TRBD1, the table's D call, matches the DNA was not checked. TRBV21-1 is described as a pseudogene. The CDR3 runs 14 residues.